The 13 T cell receptor beta chains in this list originate from one sample, sequenced in a study of blood T cell repertoires in COVID-19. The protocol was immunoSEQ multiplex PCR, while the TCRdb copy is restricted to in-frame clones and leaves out a portion. In the table there are 150,000 to 200,000 clones, around 86% of which are singletons. Sequencing was done on a sample of peripheral blood. The source is a man aged 50 to 59 with active or convalescent COVID-19.

The rearrangement uses TRBV14 and TRBJ1-1; no reliable D call. The V end was cut by 1 base, the J end by 0 bases, with 6 bases between. CDR3 length: 14 amino acids. Germline lookup yields CDR1 SGHDN and CDR2 FVKESK. CDR3 DNA sequence: TGTGCCAGCAGCCAAGGAGCTATGAACACTGAAGCTTTCTTT. Protein product: CASSQGAMNTEAFF.

The chain has TRBV7-9 and TRBJ2-7; D is undetermined. Germline CDR1 SEHNR, CDR2 FQNEAQ (reference sequence). The CDR3 extends over 14 amino acids. The ends were cut back, 2 bases at V and 2 bases at J, with 10 bases in the middle. The CDR3 loop is CASSLSQVTYEQYF. The DNA of the CDR3 is TGTGCCAGCAGCTTAAGTCAGGTAACCTACGAGCAGTACTTC.

The J gene is TRBJ1-4, the V gene TRBV3-1 (or the pseudogene TRBV3-2); possibly TRBD1 for D (6 bases). Looked up from germline, CDR1 is LGHDT and CDR2 is YNNKEL (reference sequence). Trimming shortened V by 0 bases and J by 3 bases, and 8 bases separated the two germline ends. The CDR3 has 15 amino acids. The CDR3: CASSQEGGANEKLFF. The DNA for the CDR3 is TGTGCCAGCAGCCAAGAAGGGGGGGCTAATGAAAAACTGTTTTTT.

The chain joins TRBV5-5 to TRBJ2-2, with D possibly being TRBD2 (6 bases). This CDR3 spans 16 amino acids. CDR1 SGHKS and CDR2 YYEKEE come from the germline V gene (reference sequence). V lost 2 bases and J lost 1, with 12 bases in between. Written as DNA, the CDR3 is TGTGCCAGCAGCTTACCTTCGGGGGTGAACACCGGGGAGCTGTTTTTT. Its translation: CASSLPSGVNTGELFF.

Details on this clone: The sample carries other DNA sequences with the same CDR3. This chain uses TRBV3-1 (or the pseudogene TRBV3-2) with TRBJ2-3; 13 nucleotides match TRBD2. V dropped 4 bases and J dropped 1; count of bases not matched to a gene: 2. The CDR3 loop spans 16 amino acids. Per germline, CDR1 LGHDT and CDR2 YNNKEL (reference sequence). CDR3 bases: TGTGCCAGCAGCCGCGGACTAGCGGGAGGCACAGATACGCAGTATTTT. Residues: CASSRGLAGGTDTQYF.

The chain recombines TRBV5-4 with TRBJ1-1; 7 nucleotides line up with TRBD1. The V gene end was trimmed by 7 bases and the J gene end by 5 bases; junction bases not matched to a gene: 8. Per the germline V gene, CDR1 is SGHNT and CDR2 is YYREEE (reference sequence). The length of the CDR3 is 13 residues. This CDR3 reads CASCGNRGTEAFF. The CDR3 DNA is TGTGCCAGCTGCGGGAACAGGGGTACTGAAGCTTTCTTT.

The chain joins TRBV2 to TRBJ2-7; a possible D gene is TRBD1 (5 bases). Germline V gene sequence: CDR1 SNHLY, CDR2 FYNNEI. Trimming left V 3 bases short and J 3 bases short, with 9 bases between. This CDR3 has 13 residues. CDR3 loop: CASSEGLHYEQYF. CDR3 DNA sequence: TGTGCCAGCAGTGAGGGGCTCCACTACGAGCAGTACTTC.

To note about this clone: This same CDR3 is encoded by further DNA sequences in the sample. CDR3 region: CASSHSYEQYF. The CDR3 nucleotides read TGTGCCAGCAGCCATAGCTACGAGCAGTACTTC. The chain carries TRBV3-1 (or the pseudogene TRBV3-2) and TRBJ2-7; D is unresolved. The CDR3 has 11 residues. V was shortened by 3 bases and J by 3 bases, with 3 bases between the two germline ends. In germline, CDR1 is LGHDT, CDR2 YNNKEL (reference sequence).

Only a few counts were recorded for this clone. The rearrangement uses TRBV6-5 and TRBJ2-7, with 8 bases matching TRBD2. V lost 7 bases to trimming and J lost 3 bases; unmatched junction nucleotides: 8. Germline values: CDR1 MNHEY, CDR2 SVGAGI. There are 14 residues in the CDR3. CDR3 region: CASTPPGGGYEQYF. CDR3 nucleotides: TGTGCCAGCACCCCTCCCGGGGGGGGCTACGAGCAGTACTTC.

The V call is TRBV29-1, the J call TRBJ1-3, with 7 bases aligning to TRBD1. Germline V gene sequence: CDR1 SQVTM, CDR2 ANQGSEA. This CDR3 comprises 15 residues. The V segment lost 3 bases and the J segment 0 bases; nucleotides outside the gene matches: 5. The CDR3 here is CSVDAPGGSGNTIYF. DNA for the CDR3: TGCAGCGTTGATGCCCCAGGGGGCTCTGGAAACACCATATATTTT.

The rearrangement joins TRBV19 to TRBJ2-2; D might be TRBD2 (7 bases). Germline V gene sequence: CDR1 LNHDA, CDR2 SQIVND (reference sequence). CDR3 size: 16 residues. V gave up 9 bases and J gave up 0 bases, with 17 bases separating them. CDR3 sequence (DNA): TGTGCCAGCATCCGAGGGGGGGGGCCGAACACCGGGGAGCTGTTTTTT. Translated: CASIRGGGPNTGELFF.

V usage is TRBV5-1 and J usage is TRBJ2-7, with D uncertain. Looked up from germline, CDR1 is SGHRS and CDR2 is YFSETQ. Trimming stripped 2 bases from V and 2 bases from J, with 11 bases between. This CDR3 has 14 amino acids. CDR3 in amino acids: CASSLLSQAYEQYF. The CDR3 region has the DNA TGCGCCAGCAGCTTATTGAGCCAGGCCTACGAGCAGTACTTC.

The chain recombines TRBV7-2 with TRBJ2-5; 8 nucleotides line up with TRBD2. This CDR3 is 14 amino acids long. Trimming took 5 bases from V and 1 from J; bases not matched to a gene: 3. The germline V gene has CDR1 SGHTA and CDR2 FQGNSA. CDR3 DNA: TGTGCCAGCAGCCCCGGGAGGGTCCAAGAGACCCAGTACTTC. Protein sequence: CASSPGRVQETQYF. Complete variable domain (other parts from reference TRBV7-2 and TRBJ2-5): GAGVSQSPSNKVTEKGKDVELRCDPISGHTALYWYRQSLGQGLEFLIYFQGNSAPDKSGLPSDRFSAERTGGSVSTLTIQRTQQEDSAVYLCASSPGRVQETQYFGPGTRLLVL.